The entry below gives a single TCR beta chain sequence along with its context. The data originate from a study of blood T cell repertoires in COVID-19. In the original processing: Amplification of reference gene primers provided the estimated nucleated cell counts. Sequencing used immunoSEQ multiplex PCR; TCRdb keeps in-frame clones, though not all of them. The V and J calls and clone size are taken from that table; D and trimming were inferred from the DNA. The sample comprises a few hundred thousand clones, more than 75% of which are singletons, and around 12% rests with the top ten. The germline gives CDR1 MNHEY, CDR2 SVGAGI. The CDR3 runs to 16 residues. Trimming took 4 bases from V and 1 from J, leaving 13 bases between them.

J is TRBJ2-2 and V is TRBV6-5; D unclear. Sequenced: peripheral blood. The sequence came from a man aged 80 or over with acute or convalescent COVID-19. In DNA, the CDR3 is TGTGCCAGCAGTTTCTCATCTCAGATGAACACCGGGGAGCTGTTTTTT. Its translation: CASSFSSQMNTGELFF.